This paragraph covers one T cell receptor (beta chain) sequence. It has no known antigen specificity. Base qualities are not recorded, but no much larger clone differs from it by a single base. The CDR3 regions of human TCRbeta chains were analyzed by immunosequencing. The authors' pipeline ran thus. Repertoire TCRs were checked for matches against a reference library of SARS-CoV-2-specific TCRs that had been generated using the MIRA antigen-specificity platform. Breadth was defined as the fraction of unique TCRs that were SARS-CoV-2-associated, and depth was defined as the fraction of total T cells that were SARS-CoV-2-associated. Each spike-specific TCR was assigned to its reactive spike region and to a CD4 or CD8 class using the MIRA data. Log10-transformed breadth and depth values were compared by one-way ANOVA with Sidak's multiple comparisons tests. The clones in this table, taken by TCRdb from immuneACCESS, are in-frame only. Not every clone is retained; where verified, under half of the shortfall comes from an unresolved V gene, and the cause of the rest is unknown. The D gene and trimming were derived from the DNA, and the V and J assignments and clone size from that table. This sample holds 120,000 to 150,000 clones; 75% to 95% were observed only once. The ten biggest clones cover around 2.8% of the sample.

In the paper's terms, the time point label means: baseline before first vaccination. The sample's treatment or condition label, decoded: meningococcal conjugate vaccine given as trial control. The vaccinee samples were drawn from two UK trials, COV001 and COV002, one of which was a single-blind randomized controlled phase 2/3 trial testing AZD1222 (ChAdOx1 nCoV-19) in healthy adults. For TCRbeta chain sequencing, PBMC samples from trial participants were taken at day 0 and at day 28 after the second dose. The data were obtained in a study of T cell responses to AZD1222 COVID-19 vaccine (dated by TCRdb to the early 2020s). Study-wide context: TCR sequencing covered some 240 trial participants: about 210 given two doses of AZD1222 and about 26 given two doses of MenACWY control vaccine. Trial participants were enrolled into age subgroups of 18-55, 56-69 and 70-plus years, which contained roughly 140, 27 and 60 TCR-sequenced participants, respectively.

General conclusions and limits of the study: The vaccine-associated CD4 TCRs covered the entire spike protein, and the dominant responses fell in regions 160-218 and 743-854. Epitopes outside the regions mutated in the B.1.351 and B.1.1.7 variants were reportedly recognized by nearly half of the unique spike-specific TCRs. Participants were mostly white British and included more females than males, and it was suggested by the authors that clonal diversity may have been underestimated. After two AZD1222 doses, spike-specific TCR breadth and depth were significantly higher than at day 0 and than in MenACWY recipients. Conclusions about previously exposed vaccinees were limited because only six AZD1222 recipients were SARS-CoV-2 seropositive at baseline. Because no samples from the day 14 peak response were available, repertoires could be characterized only after the peak T cell response. The 56-69-year group was small, and its depth increase did not reach significance, likely because of low power.

Counted from cysteine to phenylalanine, this CDR3 has 13 amino acids. Kept here is only the CDR3 DNA, which spans 39 bases and is read in frame from base 1. Trimming at the junction amounts to 11 bases on V and 2 bases on J, and the germline ends lie 15 bases apart. This clonotype was obtained from an adult in good health. The sequence is built from TRBV12-3 or TRBV12-4 and TRBJ1-1; no confident D gene assignment can be made. This material consisted of peripheral blood, taken on day 0 of MenACWY control vaccination. The CDR3 in this case is CALSRSLNTEAFF. In nucleotides, the sequence is TGTGCCCTCTCCCGAAGTCTTAACACTGAAGCTTTCTTT.